A selection of T cell receptor beta chains follows, all from one sample in a study of T-cell reconstitution after alpha-beta-depleted transplantation in children. One entry per CDR3 protein, called by TCRdb with MiXCR from the PCR reads. Of hundreds of thousands of distinct CDR3 sequences in the sample, roughly 7.8% were seen once. The input for sequencing was peripheral blood, taken 360 days after TCRalphabeta/CD19-depleted stem cell transplant. The origin of the receptors is a female patient aged 2-10 years who had a stem cell transplant for Fanconi anemia, so the T cells may come from the graft donor. Both conserved end residues are part of each CDR3. The D gene is left open where the match is weak. The size of a clone is reported for some rows only, either as once, few or many, or as a class for expanded clones.

D | size | J | V | CDR3 | DNA
- | many | TRBJ1-2 | TRBV20-1 | CSARDGGRNYGYTF | TGCAGTGCTAGAGATGGTGGGCGGAACTATGGCTACACCTTC
TRBD1 | few | TRBJ1-2 | TRBV7-2 | CASSLSIPTGGGGYTF | TGTGCCAGCAGCTTATCGATCCCTACAGGGGGGGGTGGCTACACCTTC
- | many | TRBJ2-1 | TRBV28 | CASSLRVGEQFF | TGTGCCAGCAGTTTACGAGTGGGTGAGCAGTTCTTC
- | many | TRBJ2-6 | TRBV20-1 | CSAIQTRGNSGANVLTF | TGCAGTGCCATCCAAACAAGGGGGAACTCTGGGGCCAACGTCCTGACTTTC
- | few | TRBJ2-1 | TRBV9 | CASSVQLTGAEQFF | TGTGCCAGCAGCGTACAACTCACGGGGGCCGAGCAGTTCTTC
TRBD2 | many | TRBJ2-3 | TRBV15 | CATRAGEAADTQYF | TGTGCCACCAGAGCGGGAGAGGCGGCAGATACGCAGTATTTT
- | many | TRBJ2-1 | TRBV7-3 | CASSSGTWDEQFF | TGTGCCAGCAGCTCCGGGACTTGGGATGAGCAGTTCTTC
TRBD1 | many | TRBJ1-4 | TRBV28 | CASSLRQGEKLFF | TGTGCCAGCAGTTTACGACAGGGAGAAAAACTGTTTTTT
- | few | TRBJ2-3 | TRBV3-1 | CASSQSGEPDTQYF | TGTGCCAGCAGCCAATCGGGAGAGCCAGATACGCAGTATTTT
- | many | TRBJ2-1 | TRBV9 | CASSRQGQNNEQFF | TGTGCCAGCAGCCGCCAGGGGCAGAACAATGAGCAGTTCTTC
- | few | TRBJ2-3 | TRBV7-9 | CASSQGGMVDTQYF | TGTGCCAGCTCGCAAGGCGGAATGGTAGATACGCAGTATTTT
- | - | TRBJ1-2 | TRBV7-9 | CASSSKRGSGYTF | TGTGCCAGCAGCTCGAAACGAGGGAGCGGCTACACCTTC
- | - | TRBJ1-2 | TRBV5-1 | CASRIRVYPPDYGYTF | TGCGCCAGCAGAATCAGGGTATATCCCCCTGACTATGGCTACACCTTC
TRBD1 | many | TRBJ2-7 | TRBV18 | CASSPQGAGYEQYF | TGTGCCAGCTCGCCACAGGGGGCAGGTTACGAGCAGTACTTC
- | many | TRBJ2-5 | TRBV5-1 | CASAPAPQETQYF | TGCGCCAGCGCCCCAGCCCCCCAAGAGACCCAGTACTTC
- | few | TRBJ1-1 | TRBV19 | CASSISGNTEAFF | TGTGCCAGTAGTATCTCAGGGAACACTGAAGCTTTCTTT
- | many | TRBJ2-1 | TRBV20-1 | CSARDGSVTYNEQFF | TGCAGTGCTAGAGATGGCTCGGTTACCTACAATGAGCAGTTCTTC
- | - | TRBJ2-3 | TRBV27 | CAIRGGIGTDTQYF | TGTGCCATCCGAGGGGGGATTGGCACAGATACGCAGTATTTT
TRBD1 | many | TRBJ2-1 | TRBV24-1 | CATSDAFGQGANNEQFF | TGTGCCACCAGTGATGCCTTTGGACAGGGGGCCAACAATGAGCAGTTCTTC
- | many | TRBJ1-1 | TRBV20-1 | CSAIVLASNTEAFF | TGCAGTGCTATTGTTCTGGCTTCGAACACTGAAGCTTTCTTT
TRBD1 | few | TRBJ2-2 | TRBV5-1 | CASTPRGQSNPNTGELFF | TGCGCCAGCACCCCGAGGGGACAGAGCAATCCGAACACCGGGGAGCTGTTTTTT
- | few | TRBJ1-6 | TRBV3-1 | CASSSTRGPSPLHF | TGTGCCAGCAGCTCAACCAGGGGTCCTTCACCCCTCCACTTT
TRBD1 | many | TRBJ2-3 | TRBV2 | CASSPRQGMSTDTQYF | TGTGCCAGCAGTCCCCGACAGGGTATGAGCACAGATACGCAGTATTTT
- | few | TRBJ1-4 | TRBV10-3 | CAIRYTGLGEKLFF | TGTGCCATCAGGTATACAGGGCTCGGTGAAAAACTGTTTTTT
- | - | TRBJ1-2 | TRBV10-3 | CAISPDRRSYGYTF | TGTGCCATCAGTCCCGACAGACGCAGCTATGGCTACACCTTC
TRBD2 | - | TRBJ2-1 | TRBV2 | CTSCLRLVKIAGRNEQFF | TGTACCAGCTGTTTAAGGTTGGTGAAGATAGCGGGACGCAATGAGCAGTTCTTC